The clone carrying this T cell receptor beta chain was counted at least ten times. Trimming shortened V by 1 base and J by 0 bases, and 13 bases separated the two germline ends. The CDR3 spans 17 residues. The germline CDR1 and CDR2 sequences are MNHNS and SASEGT. These data originate in a study of early T cells in non-severe SARS-CoV-2 infection. Across the study: With bulk RNA from unsorted whole blood as input, sequencing yielded unpaired chains.

TCRdb independently ran MiXCR on the 5' RACE reads; one entry per CDR3 protein. Here the sample spans 28,000 or so distinct CDR3 sequences, around 5% being singletons. The receptor was isolated from an adult who was a healthcare worker with PCR-confirmed SARS-CoV-2 infection or an uninfected control (not recorded which). Sequenced sample: whole blood. The chain combines TRBV6-1 with TRBJ2-1, with D maybe TRBD1 (5 bases). This chain's CDR3 is CASSEGRGWSSYNEQFF. Here the CDR3 DNA reads TGTGCCAGCAGTGAAGGTAGGGGCTGGAGCTCCTACAATGAGCAGTTCTTC.